A selection of T cell receptor beta chains follows, all from one sample in a study of T cell repertoires in ileal Crohn's disease. Sequencing was performed with immunoSEQ multiplex PCR; in TCRdb, only in-frame clones are kept and a portion is missing. The table lists about 7,600 clones, about 74% of them singletons. Sequencing was performed on ileal tissue. The receptors were gathered from an adult with Crohn's disease. Each CDR3 is given with its conserved first and last residue.

len: 14
v_gene: TRBV4-2
j_gene: TRBJ2-7
CDR3aa: CASSPGQSFYEQYF

len: 14
v_gene: TRBV19
j_gene: TRBJ2-2
CDR3aa: CASSTLQGAGELFF

len: 15
v_gene: TRBV6-1
j_gene: TRBJ2-2
CDR3aa: CASSELTAGTGELFF

len: 15
v_gene: TRBV18
j_gene: TRBJ2-1
CDR3aa: CASSTQRSSYNEQFF

len: 15
v_gene: TRBV19
j_gene: TRBJ1-4
CDR3aa: CASNRGQGSYEKLFF

len: 13
v_gene: TRBV6-5
j_gene: TRBJ2-1
CDR3aa: CASSYSRDKRQFF

len: 15
v_gene: TRBV15
j_gene: TRBJ2-7
CDR3aa: CATSRDKSRVGEQYF

len: 12
v_gene: TRBV5-1
j_gene: TRBJ2-1
CDR3aa: CASSLGSNEQFF

len: 19
v_gene: TRBV27
j_gene: TRBJ1-1
CDR3aa: CASSLLDPRTGASGAEAFF

len: 15
v_gene: TRBV6-6
j_gene: TRBJ2-6
CDR3aa: CASSYQGDGANVLTF

len: 15
v_gene: TRBV11-2
j_gene: TRBJ2-1
CDR3aa: CASSLGQGAHDEQFF

len: 12
v_gene: TRBV4-2
j_gene: TRBJ2-1
CDR3aa: CASSQGINEQFF

len: 18
v_gene: TRBV2
j_gene: TRBJ2-7
CDR3aa: CASHSPGTSGRWVYEQYF

len: 15
v_gene: TRBV6-5
j_gene: TRBJ1-5
CDR3aa: CASSSQGNSNQPQHF